The rows below give T cell receptor beta chains drawn from one sample of a study of blood T cell repertoires in COVID-19. TCRdb's copy holds only in-frame clones and misses some; the assay was immunoSEQ multiplex PCR. The table shows 40,000 to 50,000 clones, with approximately 85% occurring only once. The sample was peripheral blood. Receptors were obtained from a man aged 35 to 55 with active or convalescent COVID-19. The CDR3 runs from the conserved cysteine through the conserved F or W. Each record gives: CDR3 protein, CDR3 length, V gene, J gene, clone size. Only some rows state a clone size, as once, few, many or a class for expanded clones.

cdr3_aa: CASSRDRYGYTF; cdr3_length: 12; v_call: TRBV12-3/TRBV12-4; j_call: TRBJ1-2; clone_size: .
cdr3_aa: CASSLSGQETQYF; cdr3_length: 13; v_call: TRBV12-3/TRBV12-4; j_call: TRBJ2-5; clone_size: .
cdr3_aa: CASTTRRGANTGELFF; cdr3_length: 16; v_call: TRBV5-5; j_call: TRBJ2-2; clone_size: .
cdr3_aa: CASSIGVGTEAFF; cdr3_length: 13; v_call: TRBV7-3; j_call: TRBJ1-1; clone_size: .
cdr3_aa: CASRGQDVHYGYTF; cdr3_length: 14; v_call: TRBV28; j_call: TRBJ1-2; clone_size: .
cdr3_aa: CASSFRGYGYTF; cdr3_length: 12; v_call: TRBV27; j_call: TRBJ1-2; clone_size: .
cdr3_aa: CASSQDLGSGGFIYNEQFF; cdr3_length: 19; v_call: TRBV14; j_call: TRBJ2-1; clone_size: .
cdr3_aa: CASSQEASAEAFF; cdr3_length: 13; v_call: TRBV3-1/TRBV3-2; j_call: TRBJ1-1; clone_size: .
cdr3_aa: CASSLGQGATNEKLFF; cdr3_length: 16; v_call: TRBV13; j_call: TRBJ1-4; clone_size: .
cdr3_aa: CASSNPGTGGNQPQHF; cdr3_length: 16; v_call: TRBV19; j_call: TRBJ1-5; clone_size: .
cdr3_aa: CSVETSSGNTIYF; cdr3_length: 13; v_call: TRBV29-1; j_call: TRBJ1-3; clone_size: .
cdr3_aa: CASGPDRAKQYF; cdr3_length: 12; v_call: TRBV12-5; j_call: TRBJ2-7; clone_size: .
cdr3_aa: CASSPWTGAYTEAFF; cdr3_length: 15; v_call: TRBV7-2; j_call: TRBJ1-1; clone_size: once
cdr3_aa: CASSFRGAGGTDGYTF; cdr3_length: 16; v_call: TRBV5-6; j_call: TRBJ1-2; clone_size: .
cdr3_aa: CASSQDVLGAGLNEQFF; cdr3_length: 17; v_call: TRBV4-1; j_call: TRBJ2-1; clone_size: .
cdr3_aa: CASSLRQVGSNQPQHF; cdr3_length: 16; v_call: TRBV5-4; j_call: TRBJ1-5; clone_size: few
cdr3_aa: CASSPPMVATGYTF; cdr3_length: 14; v_call: TRBV18; j_call: TRBJ1-2; clone_size: .
cdr3_aa: CATSDPQGSGANVLTF; cdr3_length: 16; v_call: TRBV24-1; j_call: TRBJ2-6; clone_size: .
cdr3_aa: CASSQTGFDYGYTF; cdr3_length: 14; v_call: TRBV9; j_call: TRBJ1-2; clone_size: .
cdr3_aa: CASSPDPGDSQPQHF; cdr3_length: 15; v_call: TRBV5-4; j_call: TRBJ1-5; clone_size: .
cdr3_aa: CASSQALAGVSHEQFF; cdr3_length: 16; v_call: TRBV4-2; j_call: TRBJ2-1; clone_size: .
cdr3_aa: CASSFRGGGETQYF; cdr3_length: 14; v_call: TRBV6-5; j_call: TRBJ2-5; clone_size: .
cdr3_aa: CASSFPGQGGQNEQYF; cdr3_length: 16; v_call: TRBV5-4; j_call: TRBJ2-7; clone_size: .
cdr3_aa: CAFSPGAGGTDTQYF; cdr3_length: 15; v_call: TRBV6-5; j_call: TRBJ2-3; clone_size: .
cdr3_aa: CASSIPGQSTDTQYF; cdr3_length: 15; v_call: TRBV19; j_call: TRBJ2-3; clone_size: few
cdr3_aa: CASSLSTQGGYTF; cdr3_length: 13; v_call: TRBV27; j_call: TRBJ1-2; clone_size: .
cdr3_aa: CASSPGQGRDYGYTF; cdr3_length: 15; v_call: TRBV11-2; j_call: TRBJ1-2; clone_size: .
cdr3_aa: CAISPSSGSGTDTQYF; cdr3_length: 16; v_call: TRBV10-3; j_call: TRBJ2-3; clone_size: .
cdr3_aa: CASSPGQAGANVLTF; cdr3_length: 15; v_call: TRBV7-9; j_call: TRBJ2-6; clone_size: .
cdr3_aa: CASSPPAGQGAPGANVLTF; cdr3_length: 19; v_call: TRBV18; j_call: TRBJ2-6; clone_size: .
cdr3_aa: CAITNRGRDGYTF; cdr3_length: 13; v_call: TRBV10-3; j_call: TRBJ1-2; clone_size: .
cdr3_aa: CASSPQMGQGDYEQYF; cdr3_length: 16; v_call: TRBV7-9; j_call: TRBJ2-7; clone_size: .
cdr3_aa: CASSLDLWTQYF; cdr3_length: 12; v_call: TRBV5-1; j_call: TRBJ2-5; clone_size: .
cdr3_aa: CASSIQGTSETQYF; cdr3_length: 14; v_call: TRBV27; j_call: TRBJ2-5; clone_size: .
cdr3_aa: CASSQGLRTLDYNEQFF; cdr3_length: 17; v_call: TRBV4-1; j_call: TRBJ2-1; clone_size: .
cdr3_aa: CSVETGENTGELFF; cdr3_length: 14; v_call: TRBV29-1; j_call: TRBJ2-2; clone_size: .
cdr3_aa: CSASIQGGTEAFF; cdr3_length: 13; v_call: TRBV20-1; j_call: TRBJ1-1; clone_size: .
cdr3_aa: CASSQDRGVAEETQYF; cdr3_length: 16; v_call: TRBV4-2; j_call: TRBJ2-5; clone_size: once
cdr3_aa: CASSISSGVNTEAFF; cdr3_length: 15; v_call: TRBV19; j_call: TRBJ1-1; clone_size: .
cdr3_aa: CAKIEAGDTQYF; cdr3_length: 12; v_call: TRBV2; j_call: TRBJ2-3; clone_size: .
cdr3_aa: CASSIVWAQGTFF; cdr3_length: 13; v_call: TRBV19; j_call: TRBJ1-1; clone_size: .
cdr3_aa: CASSPTGLAGNEQFF; cdr3_length: 15; v_call: TRBV5-4; j_call: TRBJ2-1; clone_size: .
cdr3_aa: CASSQGTITQETQYF; cdr3_length: 15; v_call: TRBV11-2; j_call: TRBJ2-5; clone_size: .
cdr3_aa: CAWNQGIAYEQYF; cdr3_length: 13; v_call: TRBV30; j_call: TRBJ2-7; clone_size: .
cdr3_aa: CASSQDTREANQPQHF; cdr3_length: 16; v_call: TRBV4-2; j_call: TRBJ1-5; clone_size: .